This is a list of T cell receptor beta chains from one sample in a study of shared clonotypes between healthy human individuals. TCRdb's table, derived via immunoSEQ multiplex PCR, lists solely in-frame clones and lacks some. The table shows about 590,000 clones, with just under 97% occurring only once. Sequenced input: naive CD8+ T cells sorted from blood. All receptors come from a woman aged 25 to 39 in good health. CDR3s include the opening cysteine and the closing phenylalanine or tryptophan. The order of the fields is J gene, D gene, clone size, V gene, CDR3 protein, CDR3 DNA. The D gene is left open where the match is weak. The size entry is marked missing in some rows and otherwise reads once, few, many or a size class.

TRBJ2-1,TRBD1,NA,TRBV29-1,CSVAGTGNYNEQFF,TGCAGCGTTGCCGGGACAGGAAACTACAATGAGCAGTTCTTC
TRBJ1-5,TRBD1,NA,TRBV6-5,CASRPAGGHQPQHF,TGTGCCAGCAGACCTGCAGGGGGGCATCAGCCCCAGCATTTT
TRBJ1-3,NA,NA,TRBV6-1,CASSEKGNTIYF,TGTGCCAGCAGTGAAAAGGGAAACACCATATATTTT
TRBJ2-6,NA,NA,TRBV19,CASLGLGSGANVLTF,TGTGCCAGTCTCGGCTTGGGTTCTGGGGCCAACGTCCTGACTTTC
TRBJ2-7,NA,NA,TRBV27,CASSPTRPTYEQYF,TGTGCCAGCAGCCCCACGCGTCCAACTTACGAGCAGTACTTC
TRBJ1-4,NA,NA,TRBV4-1,CASNERGGTNEKLFF,TGCGCCAGCAATGAAAGGGGGGGGACTAATGAAAAACTGTTTTTT
TRBJ1-1,NA,NA,TRBV27,CASSHGNTEAFF,TGTGCCAGCAGTCATGGGAACACTGAAGCTTTCTTT
TRBJ2-1,NA,NA,TRBV7-9,CASSGRGPRWGNEQFF,TGTGCCAGCAGCGGAAGAGGTCCCCGATGGGGGAATGAGCAGTTCTTC
TRBJ2-3,NA,NA,TRBV6-6,CASSNRALLTDTQYF,TGTGCCAGCAGTAACCGGGCCTTACTCACAGATACGCAGTATTTT
TRBJ2-3,TRBD2,NA,TRBV27,CASSLSAGLAPDTQYF,TGTGCCAGCAGTTTATCTGCGGGACTAGCACCAGATACGCAGTATTTT
TRBJ2-5,NA,NA,TRBV7-9,CASSSHISRDPGRQYF,TGTGCCAGCAGCTCCCACATAAGTCGGGACCCCGGCAGGCAGTACTTC
TRBJ2-5,NA,NA,TRBV18,CASSPPGEAEETQYF,TGTGCCAGCTCACCACCAGGAGAGGCCGAGGAGACCCAGTACTTC
TRBJ2-7,NA,NA,TRBV29-1,CSAYNDEQYF,TGCAGCGCCTATAACGACGAGCAGTACTTC
TRBJ2-5,NA,once,TRBV25-1,CASNKPGSGETQYF,TGTGCCAGCAATAAGCCCGGGAGCGGGGAGACCCAGTACTTC
TRBJ2-2,NA,NA,TRBV7-9,CASSLAAGELFF,TGTGCCAGCAGCTTAGCGGCCGGGGAGCTGTTTTTT
TRBJ2-4,NA,NA,TRBV28,CASSFPGIAKNIQYF,TGTGCCAGCAGTTTCCCTGGGATCGCCAAAAACATTCAGTACTTC
TRBJ2-7,NA,NA,TRBV10-1,CASSLGTAYEQYF,TGCGCCAGCAGCCTCGGGACGGCCTACGAGCAGTACTTC
TRBJ1-1,TRBD1,NA,TRBV7-9,CASSWTGSPEAFF,TGTGCCAGCAGTTGGACAGGGTCGCCTGAAGCTTTCTTT
TRBJ1-1,NA,NA,TRBV25-1,CASSEGTDRRRDTEAFF,TGTGCCAGCAGTGAGGGCACGGACAGAAGACGGGACACTGAAGCTTTCTTT
TRBJ1-3,NA,once,TRBV4-1,CASSSGSTNSGNTIYF,TGCGCCAGCAGCAGCGGGAGTACCAACTCTGGAAACACCATATATTTT
TRBJ2-7,TRBD1,NA,TRBV29-1,CSASGWGTGFREQYF,TGCAGCGCCTCCGGATGGGGGACAGGGTTTCGAGAGCAGTACTTC
TRBJ1-5,NA,NA,TRBV7-9,CASSLEVGRGNQPQHF,TGTGCCAGCAGCTTAGAGGTGGGGAGGGGCAATCAGCCCCAGCATTTT
TRBJ2-7,TRBD2,NA,TRBV11-2,CASSSGEGGDEQYF,TGTGCCAGCAGCTCCGGGGAGGGCGGCGACGAGCAGTACTTC
TRBJ1-1,NA,NA,TRBV12-1,CASSPGQGVTEAFF,TGTGCCAGCAGCCCCGGACAGGGGGTCACTGAAGCTTTCTTT
TRBJ1-2,NA,NA,TRBV27,CASSPSGDYGYTF,TGTGCCAGCAGTCCCTCAGGGGACTATGGCTACACCTTC
TRBJ2-5,NA,NA,TRBV28,CASIQTNQETQYF,TGTGCCAGCATCCAGACTAACCAAGAGACCCAGTACTTC
TRBJ2-1,NA,NA,TRBV5-4,CASSLAWGGNEQFF,TGTGCCAGCAGCTTGGCCTGGGGAGGCAATGAGCAGTTCTTC
TRBJ2-5,NA,NA,TRBV15,CATSRDSVVGETQYF,TGTGCCACCAGCAGAGATAGTGTGGTTGGGGAGACCCAGTACTTC